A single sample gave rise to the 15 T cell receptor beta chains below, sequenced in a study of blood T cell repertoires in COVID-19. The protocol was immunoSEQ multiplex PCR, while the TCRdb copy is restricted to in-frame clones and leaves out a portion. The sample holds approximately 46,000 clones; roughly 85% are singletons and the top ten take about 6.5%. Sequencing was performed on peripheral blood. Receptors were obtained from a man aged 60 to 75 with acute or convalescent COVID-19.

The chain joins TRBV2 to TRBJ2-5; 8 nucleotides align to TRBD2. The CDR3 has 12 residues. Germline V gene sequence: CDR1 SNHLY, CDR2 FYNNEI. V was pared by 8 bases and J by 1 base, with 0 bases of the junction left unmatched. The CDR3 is CASGLAQETQYF. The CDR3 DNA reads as TGTGCCAGCGGACTAGCCCAAGAGACCCAGTACTTC.

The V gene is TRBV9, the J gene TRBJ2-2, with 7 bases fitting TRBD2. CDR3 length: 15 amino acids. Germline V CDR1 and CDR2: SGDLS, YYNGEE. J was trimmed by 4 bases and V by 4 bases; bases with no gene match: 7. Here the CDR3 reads CASSPAPSGTGELFF. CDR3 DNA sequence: TGTGCCAGCAGCCCAGCCCCTAGCGGCACCGGGGAGCTGTTTTTT.

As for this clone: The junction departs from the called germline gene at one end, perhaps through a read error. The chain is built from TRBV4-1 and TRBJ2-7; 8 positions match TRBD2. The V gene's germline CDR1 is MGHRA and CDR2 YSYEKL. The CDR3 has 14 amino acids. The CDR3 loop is CASSQVGRLAGLDF. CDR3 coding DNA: TGCGCCAGCAGCCAAGTAGGTAGGCTAGCGGGCCTTGACTTC.

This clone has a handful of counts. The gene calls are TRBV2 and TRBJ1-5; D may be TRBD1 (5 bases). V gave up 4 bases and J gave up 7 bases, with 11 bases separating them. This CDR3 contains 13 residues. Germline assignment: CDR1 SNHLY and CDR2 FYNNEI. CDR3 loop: CASSGGQAQPQHF. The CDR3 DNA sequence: TGTGCCAGCAGTGGTGGACAAGCCCAGCCCCAGCATTTT. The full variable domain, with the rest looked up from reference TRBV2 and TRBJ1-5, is EPEVTQTPSHQVTQMGQEVILRCVPISNHLYFYWYRQILGQKVEFLVSFYNNEISEKSEIFDDQFSVERPDGSNFTLKIRSTKLEDSAMYFCASSGGQAQPQHFGDGTRLSIL.

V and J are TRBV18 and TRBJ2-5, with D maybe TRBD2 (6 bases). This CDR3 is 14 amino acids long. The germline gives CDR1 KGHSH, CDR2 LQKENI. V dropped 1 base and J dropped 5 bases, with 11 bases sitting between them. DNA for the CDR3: TGTGCCAGCTCACCACAGGGTGCGGGGGAGACCCAGTACTTC. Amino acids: CASSPQGAGETQYF.

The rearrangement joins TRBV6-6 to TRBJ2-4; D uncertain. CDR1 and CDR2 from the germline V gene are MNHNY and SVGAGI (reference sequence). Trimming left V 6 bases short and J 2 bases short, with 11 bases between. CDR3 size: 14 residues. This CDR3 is CASRESRTKNIQYF. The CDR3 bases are TGTGCCAGCAGGGAGAGTAGAACCAAAAACATTCAGTACTTC.

CDR3 residues: CASSLGGFQPQHF. In DNA, the CDR3 is TGTGCCAGCAGCCTCGGAGGGTTTCAGCCCCAGCATTTT. V is TRBV7-2 and J is TRBJ1-5; D is unresolved. Germline V gives CDR1 SGHTA, CDR2 FQGNSA. The V gene lost 5 bases and the J gene lost 6 bases, with 11 bases spanning the gap. The CDR3 spans 13 residues.

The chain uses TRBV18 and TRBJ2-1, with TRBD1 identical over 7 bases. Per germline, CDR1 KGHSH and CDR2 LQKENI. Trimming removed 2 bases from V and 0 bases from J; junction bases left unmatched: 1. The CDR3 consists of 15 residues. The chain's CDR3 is CASSPGDSSYNEQFF. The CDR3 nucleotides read TGTGCCAGCTCACCAGGGGACAGCTCCTACAATGAGCAGTTCTTC.

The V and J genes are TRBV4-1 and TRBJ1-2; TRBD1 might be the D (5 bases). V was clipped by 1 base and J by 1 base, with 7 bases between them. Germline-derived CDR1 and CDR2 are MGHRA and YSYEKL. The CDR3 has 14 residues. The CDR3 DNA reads TGCGCCAGCAGCCAAGTCAGGGATAACTATGGCTACACCTTC. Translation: CASSQVRDNYGYTF.

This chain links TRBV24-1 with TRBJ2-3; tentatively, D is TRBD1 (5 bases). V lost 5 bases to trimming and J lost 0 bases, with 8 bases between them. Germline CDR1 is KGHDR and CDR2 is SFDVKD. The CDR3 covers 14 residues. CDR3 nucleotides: TGTGCCACCAGTGGGACATATAGCACAGATACGCAGTATTTT. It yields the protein CATSGTYSTDTQYF.

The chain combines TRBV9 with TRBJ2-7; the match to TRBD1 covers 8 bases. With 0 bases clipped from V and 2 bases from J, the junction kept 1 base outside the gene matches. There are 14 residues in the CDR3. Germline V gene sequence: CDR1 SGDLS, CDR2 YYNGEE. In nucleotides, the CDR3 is TGTGCCAGCAGCGTAGGGACAGGGCCCTACGAGCAGTACTTC. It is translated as CASSVGTGPYEQYF.

CDR3 sequence (DNA): TGTGCCAGCAGCTCGACAGGGGGCAGGGATGCTTTCTTT. The encoded protein is CASSSTGGRDAFF. The chain combines TRBV6-5 with TRBJ1-1; TRBD1 matches at 10 bases. The CDR3 consists of 13 residues. The V gene end was trimmed by 6 bases and the J gene end by 11 bases; junction bases not matched to a gene: 9. Germline V lookup: CDR1 MNHEY, CDR2 SVGAGI.

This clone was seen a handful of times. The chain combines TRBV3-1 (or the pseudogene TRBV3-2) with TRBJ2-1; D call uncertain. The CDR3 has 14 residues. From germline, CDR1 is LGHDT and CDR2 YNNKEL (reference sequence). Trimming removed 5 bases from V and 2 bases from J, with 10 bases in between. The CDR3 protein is CASSKSLTYNEQFF. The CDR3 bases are TGTGCCAGCAGCAAATCACTTACCTACAATGAGCAGTTCTTC.

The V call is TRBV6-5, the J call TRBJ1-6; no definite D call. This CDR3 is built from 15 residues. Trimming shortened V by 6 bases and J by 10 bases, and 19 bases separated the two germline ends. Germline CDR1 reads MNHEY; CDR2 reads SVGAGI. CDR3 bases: TGTGCCAGCAGCCCCCCGAGCCCGAGAGGCTCACCCCTCCACTTT. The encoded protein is CASSPPSPRGSPLHF.

CDR3 residues: CASSLDSTGRPLHF. The CDR3 DNA is TGTGCCAGCAGCTTAGATAGTACAGGGAGACCCCTCCACTTT. The chain recombines TRBV11-2 with TRBJ1-6, with D maybe TRBD1 (6 bases). Trimming left V 0 bases short and J 12 bases short, with 12 bases between. The CDR3 is made up of 14 amino acids. Per germline, CDR1 SGHAT and CDR2 FQNNGV.